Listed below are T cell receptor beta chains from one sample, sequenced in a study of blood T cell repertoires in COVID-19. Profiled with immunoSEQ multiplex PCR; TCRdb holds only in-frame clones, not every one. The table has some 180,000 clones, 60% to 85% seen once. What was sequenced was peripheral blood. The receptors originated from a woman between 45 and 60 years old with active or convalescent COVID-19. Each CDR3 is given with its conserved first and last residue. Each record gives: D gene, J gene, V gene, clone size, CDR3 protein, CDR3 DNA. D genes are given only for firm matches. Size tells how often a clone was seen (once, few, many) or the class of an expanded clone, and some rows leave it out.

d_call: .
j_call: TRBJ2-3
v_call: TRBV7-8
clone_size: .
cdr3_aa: CASSSSHNRGDTQYF
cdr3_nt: TGTGCCAGCAGCTCCAGTCACAACCGGGGGGATACGCAGTATTTT

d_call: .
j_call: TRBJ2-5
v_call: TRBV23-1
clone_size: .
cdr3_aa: CASSLRVQETQYF
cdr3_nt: TGCGCCAGCAGTCTCCGGGTCCAAGAGACCCAGTACTTC

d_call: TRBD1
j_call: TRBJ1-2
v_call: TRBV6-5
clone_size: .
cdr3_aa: CASSTRQGTVLGYTF
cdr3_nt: TGTGCCAGCAGTACCCGACAGGGAACGGTATTAGGCTACACCTTC

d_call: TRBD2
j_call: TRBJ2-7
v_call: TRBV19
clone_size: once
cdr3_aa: CASSPRTSGAYEQYF
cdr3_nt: TGTGCCAGTAGTCCGAGGACTAGCGGGGCCTACGAGCAGTACTTC

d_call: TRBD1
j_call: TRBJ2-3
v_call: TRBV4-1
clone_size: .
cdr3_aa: CASSRTGMGTDTQYF
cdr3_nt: TGCGCCAGCAGCCGGACAGGGATGGGCACAGATACGCAGTATTTT

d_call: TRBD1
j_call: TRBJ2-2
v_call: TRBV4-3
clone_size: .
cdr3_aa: CASSQEGGNRGAGELFF
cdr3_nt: TGCGCCAGCAGCCAAGAGGGCGGAAACAGGGGTGCCGGGGAGCTGTTTTTT

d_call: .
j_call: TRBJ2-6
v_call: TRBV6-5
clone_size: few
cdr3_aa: CASSYVGGSGANVLTF
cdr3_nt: TGTGCCAGCAGTTACGTCGGGGGCTCTGGGGCCAACGTCCTGACTTTC

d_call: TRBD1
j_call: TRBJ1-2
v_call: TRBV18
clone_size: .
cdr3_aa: CASSPPTGDNYGYTF
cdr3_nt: TGTGCCAGCTCACCCCCGACAGGGGATAACTATGGCTACACCTTC

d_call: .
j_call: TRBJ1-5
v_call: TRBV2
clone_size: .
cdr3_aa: CASSGVRGRGPQHF
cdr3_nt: TGTGCCAGCAGTGGTGTCAGGGGAAGGGGGCCCCAGCATTTT

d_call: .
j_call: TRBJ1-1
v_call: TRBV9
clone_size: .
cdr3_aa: CASSPRGQNTEAFF
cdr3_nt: TGTGCCAGCAGCCCGAGGGGACAGAACACTGAAGCTTTCTTT

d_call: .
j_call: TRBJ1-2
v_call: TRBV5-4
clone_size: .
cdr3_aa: CASSLGQAFYGYTF
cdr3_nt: TGTGCCAGCAGCTTGGGCCAAGCCTTCTATGGCTACACCTTC

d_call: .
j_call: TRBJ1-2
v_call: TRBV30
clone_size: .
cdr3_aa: CAWRRGWYGYTF
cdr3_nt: TGTGCCTGGAGGCGGGGTTGGTATGGCTACACCTTC

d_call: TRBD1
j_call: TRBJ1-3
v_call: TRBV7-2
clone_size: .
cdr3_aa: CASSQQGATIYF
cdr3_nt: TGTGCCAGCAGTCAACAGGGGGCCACCATATATTTT

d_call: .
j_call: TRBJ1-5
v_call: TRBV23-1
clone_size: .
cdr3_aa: CASSPHNCQPQHF
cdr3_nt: TGCGCCAGCAGTCCCCATAACTGTCAGCCCCAGCATTTT

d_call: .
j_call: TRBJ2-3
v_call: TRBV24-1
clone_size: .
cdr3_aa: CATSDGPADTQYF
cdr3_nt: TGTGCCACCAGTGATGGGCCCGCAGATACGCAGTATTTT

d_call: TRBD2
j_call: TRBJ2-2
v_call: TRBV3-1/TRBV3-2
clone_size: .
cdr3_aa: CASSHSSGGYRNTGELFF
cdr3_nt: TGTGCCAGCAGCCACTCTAGCGGGGGTTATCGGAACACCGGGGAGCTGTTTTTT

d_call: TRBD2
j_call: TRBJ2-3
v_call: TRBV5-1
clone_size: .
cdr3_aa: CASSLGPGGTDTQYF
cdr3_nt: TGCGCCAGCAGCTTGGGCCCGGGGGGAACAGATACGCAGTATTTT

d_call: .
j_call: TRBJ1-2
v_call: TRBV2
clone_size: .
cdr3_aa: CASRPARIGGLGYTF
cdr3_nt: TGTGCCAGCAGACCGGCCCGAATCGGGGGTTTAGGCTACACCTTC

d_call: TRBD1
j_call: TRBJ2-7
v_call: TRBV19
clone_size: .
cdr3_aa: CASSTGTGVTEQYF
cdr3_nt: TGTGCCAGTAGTACCGGGACAGGGGTTACCGAGCAGTACTTC

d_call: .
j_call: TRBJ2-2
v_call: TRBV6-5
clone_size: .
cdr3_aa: CASSRGNTGELFF
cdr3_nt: TGTGCCAGCAGTAGGGGGAACACCGGGGAGCTGTTTTTT

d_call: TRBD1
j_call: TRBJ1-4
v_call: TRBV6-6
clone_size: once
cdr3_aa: CAISTGNEKLFF
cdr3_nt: TGTGCCATCTCGACAGGGAATGAAAAACTGTTTTTT